Here is one TCR beta chain with its context. This sample was taken from a study of monozygotic twins with inflammatory bowel disease. Per germline, CDR1 SQVTM and CDR2 ANQGSEA. The CDR3 length is 15 residues. Each CDR3 protein gets one entry in TCRdb, which reprocessed the 5' RACE reads and gives no DNA. There are fewer than 400,000 distinct CDR3 sequences in the sample, with 5.6% held by the top ten. Sequenced input: blood. The clonotype originates from a human donor with ulcerative colitis or Crohn's disease, or a healthy co-twin of an affected twin (not recorded which). This rearrangement joins TRBV29-1 to TRBJ2-2; TCRdb gives TRBD1 as the D gene, but with no DNA this cannot be confirmed. CDR3 sequence reads: CSVEGAGWNTGELFF.